This entry is about one T cell receptor beta chain. Its target is unknown. The identical CDR3 is also encoded by other nucleotide sequences in the sample. The data derive from a study of shared clonotypes between healthy human individuals. The naive CD8 fraction comprised CD45RO-negative cells positively selected for CCR7 and excluded terminally differentiated effector memory CD45RA+ cells. Only Caucasian adults living in Nashville, Tennessee made up the donor group. The CDR3 loop spans 13 amino acids. Trimming removed 6 bases at V and 0 bases at J, with 8 bases between. Germline-derived CDR1 and CDR2 are MDHEN and SYDVKM. Points from the study as a whole: Memory subsets generally showed smaller estimated richness than naive subsets did. Sharing across a handful of donors was seen in 4% to 5.5% of naive CD4 clonotypes.

Tens of thousands of T cell genomes (about 210 ng DNA) went into each sorted-subset replicate. Sequencing used immunoSEQ multiplex PCR; TCRdb keeps in-frame clones, though not all of them. The repertoire includes millions of clones, about 95% of them detected once, and 1% to 1.3% sits in the top ten. The sample was naive CD8+ T cells sorted from blood. The sequence was obtained from a man aged 18 to 29 in good health. The chain recombines TRBV28 with TRBJ1-1, with D perhaps TRBD1 (5 bases). In DNA, the CDR3 is TGTGCCAGCAGGGCAGGGTTGAACACTGAAGCTTTCTTT. The encoded protein is CASRAGLNTEAFF.